This T cell receptor beta chain was identified during a study of beta chain features in type 1 diabetes. Overall study findings and caveats: For patients, the naive, central memory and Treg TCRB repertoires appeared more alike than for healthy donors. Sequencing of cDNA might inflate the share of cells that strongly express TCR. The question left open here concerned HLA type influencing TCRB rearrangement.

CDR1 and CDR2 (germline): SQVTM, ANQGSEA. CDR3 length: 11 amino acids. V shed 6 bases, J shed 7 bases, and the junction held 5 bases outside the gene matches. About this clone itself: The antigen remains undetermined.

Each sorted fraction was over 95% pure. Since all of the isolated RNA was reverse transcribed, expressed TCRB transcripts were what got sequenced. Profiled with immunoSEQ multiplex PCR; TCRdb holds only in-frame clones, not every one. This table has roughly 230,000 clones, around 10% appearing once. Sequenced: naive CD4+ T cells from blood. The receptor was derived from a woman between 18 and 29 years old in good health. The genes are TRBV29-1 and TRBJ2-7; TRBD1 agrees at 8 bases. DNA of the CDR3: TGCAGCGTAAGGACAGGGAGGGAGCAGTACTTC. Its translation is CSVRTGREQYF.